This entry is about one TCR beta chain. Original handling: Using reference gene primer amplification, nucleated cell counts were estimated. TCRdb keeps only in-frame clones here, not all; method: immunoSEQ multiplex PCR. Clone size and the V and J calls come from that table; the DNA yielded D and trimming. The data contain around 97,000 clones, roughly 84% of them singletons. The data derive from a study of blood T cell repertoires in COVID-19. Study-wide background: Acute-phase and convalescent COVID-19 samples originated in the United States, Italy and Spain. T cells, B-cell-depleted T cells, or PBMCs supplied cDNA or gDNA.

The V and J ends lost 4 bases and 5 bases respectively, with 17 bases between them. Germline V gene sequence: CDR1 KGHSH, CDR2 LQKENI. The CDR3 consists of 15 residues. This receptor was taken from a human donor in a cohort sampled during active or convalescent COVID-19. The material sequenced was peripheral blood. The V call is TRBV18, the J call TRBJ2-5, with D perhaps matching TRBD2 (5 bases). The CDR3 here is CASSLGTGVWETQYF. Here the CDR3 DNA reads TGTGCCAGCTCACTCGGTACCGGGGTGTGGGAGACCCAGTACTTC. Complete variable domain (other parts from reference TRBV18 and TRBJ2-5): NAGVMQNPRHLVRRRGQEARLRCSPMKGHSHVYWYRQLPEEGLKFMVYLQKENIIDESGMPKERFSAEFPKEGPSILRIQQVVRGDSAAYFCASSLGTGVWETQYFGPGTRLLVL.